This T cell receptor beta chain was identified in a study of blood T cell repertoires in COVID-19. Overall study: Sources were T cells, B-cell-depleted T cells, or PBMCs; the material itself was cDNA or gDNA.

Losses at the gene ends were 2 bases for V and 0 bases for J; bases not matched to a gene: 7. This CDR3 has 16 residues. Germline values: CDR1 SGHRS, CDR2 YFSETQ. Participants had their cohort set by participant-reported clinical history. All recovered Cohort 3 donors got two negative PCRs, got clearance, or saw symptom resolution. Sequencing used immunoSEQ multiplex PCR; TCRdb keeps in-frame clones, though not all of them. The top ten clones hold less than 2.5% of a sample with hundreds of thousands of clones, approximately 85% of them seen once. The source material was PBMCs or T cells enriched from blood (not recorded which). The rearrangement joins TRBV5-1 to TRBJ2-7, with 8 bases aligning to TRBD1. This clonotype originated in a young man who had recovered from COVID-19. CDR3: CASSLTGQASSYEQYF. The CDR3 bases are TGCGCCAGCAGCTTAACGGGACAGGCTAGCTCCTACGAGCAGTACTTC.